This TCR beta chain was sequenced during a study of blood T cell repertoires in COVID-19. Study summary: Specimens from acute and convalescent COVID-19 originated in the United States, Italy and Spain.

Germline V lookup: CDR1 MNHNS, CDR2 SASEGT. The CDR3 runs to 15 residues. Trimming cost V 1 base and J 5 bases; bases outside gene matches: 3. Participant reports of clinical history set cohort assignment. Each recovered donor of Cohort 3 presented with two negative PCRs, clearance, or symptom resolution. Data came from immunoSEQ multiplex PCR; TCRdb stores just in-frame clones and leaves some out. The sample lists 300,000 to 350,000 clones, about 87% occurring once. The V gene is TRBV6-1, the J gene TRBJ1-2; 11 bases are a match to TRBD1. The sequenced material came from PBMCs or T cells enriched from blood (not recorded which). This clonotype was sampled from a woman aged 18-35 years who had recovered from COVID-19. CDR3 residues: CASSEGTGGAYGYTF. The CDR3 DNA reads as TGTGCCAGCAGTGAAGGGACAGGGGGCGCGTATGGCTACACCTTC.